One and the same sample provided the 20 T cell receptor beta chains below, sequenced in a study of blood T cell repertoires in COVID-19 (dated by TCRdb to about 2020). Receptors were amplified or captured by the immunoSEQ multiplex PCR assay. TCRdb re-hosts the immuneACCESS table, in-frame sequences only. Its copies lack some clones; in the studies checked, an unresolved V gene accounts for under half of them, and the cause for the rest is not known. The sample table shows approximately 160,000 clones, and around 83% are seen once. The ten top clones hold approximately 13% of the sample. The sequencing sample was made of peripheral blood. These receptors all come from a man in his sixties or seventies who had recovered from COVID-19.

V gene TRBV7-9 combines with J gene TRBJ2-1; D might be TRBD1 (5 bases). V lost 3 bases and J 2 bases, leaving 11 bases between the germline ends. CDR3 length: 15 residues. Germline lookup yields CDR1 SEHNR and CDR2 FQNEAQ (reference sequence). The CDR3, as DNA: TGTGCCAGCAGCTTCGGGCAGGGCGCCTACAATGAGCAGTTCTTC. It is translated as CASSFGQGAYNEQFF.

V usage is TRBV4-1 and J usage is TRBJ1-1, with D perhaps matching TRBD1 (5 bases). CDR3 length equals 13 residues. The V end lost 4 bases, the J end lost 4 bases, and 10 bases lay between the germline ends. The germline V gene encodes CDR1 MGHRA and CDR2 YSYEKL. The CDR3 is CASSPRGGTEAFF. For the CDR3, the DNA is TGCGCCAGCAGCCCCCGGGGGGGCACTGAAGCTTTCTTT.

The chain carries TRBV3-1 (or the pseudogene TRBV3-2) and TRBJ1-6; the match to TRBD1 covers 9 bases. Germline values: CDR1 LGHDT, CDR2 YNNKEL (reference sequence). CDR3 length: 15 amino acids. V shed 3 bases, J shed 9 bases, and the junction held 6 bases outside the gene matches. The CDR3 loop reads CASSHGTGRGSPLHF. As DNA, the CDR3 is TGTGCCAGCAGCCACGGGACAGGGAGGGGTTCACCCCTCCACTTT.

V gene TRBV9 combines with J gene TRBJ1-1; the D is unclear. V dropped 0 bases and J dropped 0 bases, with 6 bases sitting between them. CDR3 length equals 14 residues. Germline CDR1 and CDR2: SGDLS and YYNGEE. The CDR3 region is CASSVDSLNTEAFF. The CDR3 DNA reads as TGTGCCAGCAGCGTAGACTCTCTGAACACTGAAGCTTTCTTT. Drawing the rest from reference TRBV9 and TRBJ1-1, the complete variable domain is DSGVTQTPKHLITATGQRVTLRCSPRSGDLSVYWYQQSLDQGLQFLIQYYNGEERAKGNILERFSAQQFPDLHSELNLSSLELGDSALYFCASSVDSLNTEAFFGQGTRLTVV.

The chain couples TRBV6-5 to TRBJ1-6; D possibly corresponds to TRBD1 (5 bases). There are 16 residues in the CDR3. From germline, CDR1 is MNHEY and CDR2 SVGAGI. V shed 0 bases and J shed 7 bases, with 13 bases lying between them. CDR3 protein: CASSYSLIGGNSPLHF. In DNA, the CDR3 is TGTGCCAGCAGTTACTCCCTGATCGGGGGAAATTCACCCCTCCACTTT.

The table lists this clone with a few counts. This chain joins TRBV19 and TRBJ1-5, with unresolved D. V was trimmed by 5 bases and J by 5 bases, leaving 10 bases between them. Per the germline V gene, CDR1 is LNHDA and CDR2 is SQIVND (reference sequence). This CDR3 is 13 amino acids long. For the CDR3, the DNA is TGTGCCAGTAGTTACGGTCCCGATCAGCCCCAGCATTTT. Encoded protein: CASSYGPDQPQHF.

This chain uses TRBV14 with TRBJ1-4; 9 bases line up with TRBD1. Germline V CDR1 and CDR2: SGHDN, FVKESK. This CDR3 is 15 amino acids long. V lost 1 base to trimming and J lost 7 bases; unmatched junction nucleotides: 4. The CDR3 DNA is TGTGCCAGCAGCCAAGCCGGGACAGGGTTTGAAAAACTGTTTTTT. Amino acids: CASSQAGTGFEKLFF.

This clone is a singleton in its sample. The chain has TRBV29-1 and TRBJ2-7; 8 nucleotides match TRBD2. J was trimmed by 1 base and V by 4 bases; bases with no gene match: 6. The length of the CDR3 is 14 residues. Germline-derived CDR1 and CDR2 are SQVTM and ANQGSEA. The CDR3 protein is CSVVPGGESYEQYF. In DNA, the CDR3 is TGCAGCGTTGTCCCGGGGGGGGAATCCTACGAGCAGTACTTC.

The V gene is TRBV9, the J gene TRBJ1-3; TRBD1 might be the D (5 bases). Deletions cut 0 bases from V and 8 bases from J, with 9 bases between. This CDR3 has 13 residues. From germline, CDR1 is SGDLS and CDR2 YYNGEE. As DNA, the CDR3 is TGTGCCAGCAGCGTAGCAGGGAAAGACACCATATATTTT. Protein: CASSVAGKDTIYF.

This sequence joins TRBV6-5 and TRBJ2-5, with 8 bases identical to TRBD2. The CDR3 covers 16 residues. In germline, CDR1 is MNHEY, CDR2 SVGAGI. The trim removed 0 bases at V and 1 base at J, leaving 4 bases unmatched. The CDR3 DNA reads TGTGCCAGCAGTTACTCGCGGGGGGCTGGCCAAGAGACCCAGTACTTC. This encodes CASSYSRGAGQETQYF.

The chain couples TRBV6-4 to TRBJ2-3, with 7 bases aligning to TRBD2. V was clipped by 2 bases and J by 0 bases; unmatched bases: 2. The CDR3 sequence is 15 residues long. Germline CDR1 reads MRHNA; CDR2 reads SNTAGT. The CDR3 coding sequence is TGTGCCAGCAGTGACGTGGGAGGGAGCACAGATACGCAGTATTTT. As protein: CASSDVGGSTDTQYF.

V usage is TRBV7-2 and J usage is TRBJ1-2; D perhaps matches TRBD1 (5 bases). Germline lookup yields CDR1 SGHTA and CDR2 FQGNSA. V was clipped by 1 base and J by 7 bases, with 10 bases between them. This CDR3 is 13 amino acids long. This CDR3 reads CASSLERGGGYTF. The DNA for the CDR3 is TGTGCCAGCAGCTTAGAACGGGGGGGTGGCTACACCTTC.

This clone was counted once. The chain carries TRBV6-5 and TRBJ2-7; 11 nucleotides agree with TRBD2. Trimming cost V 2 bases and J 4 bases; bases outside gene matches: 4. The V gene's germline CDR1 is MNHEY and CDR2 SVGAGI. This CDR3 contains 15 residues. The CDR3 DNA sequence: TGTGCCAGCAGTTACCTCCGGACTAGCGGGTACGAGCAGTACTTC. Its protein is CASSYLRTSGYEQYF.

In its sample, this clone was seen once. The chain recombines TRBV19 with TRBJ2-3, with 12 bases that match TRBD2. The CDR3 has 16 amino acids. CDR1 and CDR2 (germline): LNHDA, SQIVND (reference sequence). The junction had 8 bases not matched to a gene; V was cut back by 5 bases and J by 5 bases. The CDR3 sequence: CASSPSGRARGDTQYF. The CDR3 nucleotides are TGTGCCAGTAGTCCTAGCGGGAGGGCCCGTGGAGATACGCAGTATTTT.

V gene TRBV30 combines with J gene TRBJ1-2; TRBD1 agrees at 7 bases. The junction had 6 bases not matched to a gene; V was cut back by 4 bases and J by 4 bases. Germline lookup yields CDR1 GTSNPN and CDR2 SVGIG (reference sequence). The CDR3 spans 13 residues. Written as DNA, the CDR3 is TGTGCCTGGATAGAGGGGGCCGGCTATGGCTACACCTTC. Translated: CAWIEGAGYGYTF.

V is TRBV29-1 and J is TRBJ2-3, with 7 positions matching TRBD1. CDR1 is SQVTM and CDR2 is ANQGSEA in the germline V gene. This CDR3 is built from 12 residues. With 8 bases clipped from V and 4 bases from J, the junction kept 6 bases outside the gene matches. In DNA, the CDR3 is TGCAGCACGGGACAGTCATCAGATACGCAGTATTTT. It encodes CSTGQSSDTQYF.

This chain uses TRBV10-3 with TRBJ2-1; 8 bases align to TRBD2. Unmatched junction bases numbered 8, after V lost 8 bases and J lost 5 bases. Germline V gene sequence: CDR1 ENHRY, CDR2 SYGVKD. The CDR3 has 14 residues. The CDR3: CAIEVAGSNNEQFF. In DNA form, the CDR3 reads TGTGCCATCGAGGTAGCGGGATCCAACAATGAGCAGTTCTTC.

J is TRBJ2-7 and V is TRBV7-2; 9 nucleotides match TRBD1. Germline-derived CDR1 and CDR2 are SGHTA and FQGNSA. V lost 5 bases and J lost 4; bases outside the gene matches: 12. CDR3 length equals 16 residues. Written as DNA, the CDR3 is TGTGCCAGCAGCCCCGCGGCCGGGACAGGGACATACGAGCAGTACTTC. It is translated as CASSPAAGTGTYEQYF.

The chain joins TRBV6-6 to TRBJ2-1, with 9 bases that match TRBD1. J lost 9 bases, V lost 7 bases, and 13 bases had no gene match. This CDR3 is built from 15 residues. From germline, CDR1 is MNHNY and CDR2 SVGAGI (reference sequence). CDR3 sequence (DNA): TGTGCCAGCATTTTTACGGACACAGGGGGCGCTGAGCAGTTCTTC. The encoded protein is CASIFTDTGGAEQFF.

The V call is TRBV19, the J call TRBJ2-2, with 7 nucleotides matching TRBD2. Germline CDR1 is LNHDA and CDR2 is SQIVND (reference sequence). The CDR3 loop spans 16 amino acids. J lost 2 bases, V lost 1 base, and 4 bases had no gene match. CDR3 in amino acids: CASSIAGGSNTGELFF. The CDR3 DNA sequence: TGTGCCAGTAGTATAGCCGGGGGGAGTAACACCGGGGAGCTGTTTTTT.